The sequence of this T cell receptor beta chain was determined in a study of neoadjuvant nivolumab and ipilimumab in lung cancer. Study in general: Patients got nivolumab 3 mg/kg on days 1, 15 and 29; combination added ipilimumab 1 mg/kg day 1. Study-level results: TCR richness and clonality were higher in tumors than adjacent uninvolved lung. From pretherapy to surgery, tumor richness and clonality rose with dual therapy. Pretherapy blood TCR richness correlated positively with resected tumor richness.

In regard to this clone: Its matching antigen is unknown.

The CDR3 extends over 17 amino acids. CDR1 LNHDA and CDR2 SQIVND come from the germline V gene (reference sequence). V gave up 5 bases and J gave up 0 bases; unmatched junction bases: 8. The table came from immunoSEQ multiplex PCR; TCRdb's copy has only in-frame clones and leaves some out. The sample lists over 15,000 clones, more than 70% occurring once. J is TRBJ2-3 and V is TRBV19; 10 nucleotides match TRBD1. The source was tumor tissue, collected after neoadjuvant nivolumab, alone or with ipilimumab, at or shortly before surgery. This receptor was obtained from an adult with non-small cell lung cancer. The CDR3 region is CASSSRTGGVSTDTQYF. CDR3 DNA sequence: TGTGCCAGTAGTTCCCGGACAGGGGGAGTTAGCACAGATACGCAGTATTTT.